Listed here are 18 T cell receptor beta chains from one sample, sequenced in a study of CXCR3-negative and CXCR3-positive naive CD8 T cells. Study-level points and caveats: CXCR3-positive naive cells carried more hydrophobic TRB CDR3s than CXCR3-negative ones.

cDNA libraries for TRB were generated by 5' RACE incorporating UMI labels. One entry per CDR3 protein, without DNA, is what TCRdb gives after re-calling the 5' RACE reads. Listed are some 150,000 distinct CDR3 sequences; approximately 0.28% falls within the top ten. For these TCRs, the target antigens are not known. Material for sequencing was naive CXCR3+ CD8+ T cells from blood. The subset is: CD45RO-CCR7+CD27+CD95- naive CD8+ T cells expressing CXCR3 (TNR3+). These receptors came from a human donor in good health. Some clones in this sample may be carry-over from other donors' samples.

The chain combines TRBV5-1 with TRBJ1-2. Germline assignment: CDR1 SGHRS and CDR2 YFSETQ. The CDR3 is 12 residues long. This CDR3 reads CASSLGGVGYTF.

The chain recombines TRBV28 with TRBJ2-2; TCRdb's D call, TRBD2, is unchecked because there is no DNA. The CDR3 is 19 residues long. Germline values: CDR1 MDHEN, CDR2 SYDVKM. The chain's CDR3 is CASSPIAVAGGRQGGELFF.

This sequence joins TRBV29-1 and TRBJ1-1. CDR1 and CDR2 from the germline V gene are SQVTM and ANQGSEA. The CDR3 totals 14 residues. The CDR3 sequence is CSVEDRSGNTEAFF.

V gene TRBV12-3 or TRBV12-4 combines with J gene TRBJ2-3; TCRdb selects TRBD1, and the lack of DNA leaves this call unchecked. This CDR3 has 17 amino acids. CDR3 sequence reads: CASSPGGSGWRADTQYF.

The CDR3: CSVESTESYEQYF. The chain uses TRBV29-1 and TRBJ2-7. The CDR3 runs to 13 residues. The germline CDR1 and CDR2 sequences are SQVTM and ANQGSEA.

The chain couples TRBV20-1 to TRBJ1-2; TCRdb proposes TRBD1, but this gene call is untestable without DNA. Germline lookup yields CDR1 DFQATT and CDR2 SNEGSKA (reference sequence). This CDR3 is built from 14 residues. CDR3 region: CSAPTGAANYGYTF.

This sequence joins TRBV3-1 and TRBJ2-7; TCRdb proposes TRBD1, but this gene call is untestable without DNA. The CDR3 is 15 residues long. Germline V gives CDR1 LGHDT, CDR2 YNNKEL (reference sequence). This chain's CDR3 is CASSYGDRGVFEQYF.

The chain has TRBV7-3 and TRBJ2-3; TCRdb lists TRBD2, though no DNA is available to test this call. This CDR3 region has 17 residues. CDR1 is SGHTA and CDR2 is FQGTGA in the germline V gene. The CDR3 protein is CANSTSGSLFSTDTQYF.

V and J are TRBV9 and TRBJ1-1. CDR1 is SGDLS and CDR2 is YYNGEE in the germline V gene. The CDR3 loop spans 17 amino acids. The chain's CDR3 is CASSVAGVTRMNTEAFF.

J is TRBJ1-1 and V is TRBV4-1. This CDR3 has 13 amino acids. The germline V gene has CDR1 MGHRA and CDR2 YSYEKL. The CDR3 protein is CASSQAEGGRAFF.

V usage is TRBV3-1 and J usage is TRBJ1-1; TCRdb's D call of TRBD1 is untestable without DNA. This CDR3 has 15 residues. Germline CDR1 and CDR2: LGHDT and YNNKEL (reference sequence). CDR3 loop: CASSQQQGANTEAFF.

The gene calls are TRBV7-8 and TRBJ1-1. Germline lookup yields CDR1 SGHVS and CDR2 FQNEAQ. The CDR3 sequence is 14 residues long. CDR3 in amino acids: CASSLNYGNTEAFF.

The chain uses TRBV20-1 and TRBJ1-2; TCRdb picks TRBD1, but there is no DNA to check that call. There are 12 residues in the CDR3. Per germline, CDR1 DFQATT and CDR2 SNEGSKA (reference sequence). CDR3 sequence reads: CSARDRDYGYTF.

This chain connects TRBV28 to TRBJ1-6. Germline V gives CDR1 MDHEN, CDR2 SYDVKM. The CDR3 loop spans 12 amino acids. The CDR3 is CASSLVHSPLHF.

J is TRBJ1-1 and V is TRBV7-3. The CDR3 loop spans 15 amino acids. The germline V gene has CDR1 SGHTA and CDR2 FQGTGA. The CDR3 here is CASSLSADLNTEAFF.

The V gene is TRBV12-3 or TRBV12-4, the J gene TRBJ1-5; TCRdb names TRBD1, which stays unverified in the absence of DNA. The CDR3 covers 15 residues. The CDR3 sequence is CASSLGGLGNQPQHF.

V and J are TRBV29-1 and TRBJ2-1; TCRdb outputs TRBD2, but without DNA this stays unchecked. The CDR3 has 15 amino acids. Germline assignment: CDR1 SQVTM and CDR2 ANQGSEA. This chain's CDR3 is CSVESSDGPYNEKFF.

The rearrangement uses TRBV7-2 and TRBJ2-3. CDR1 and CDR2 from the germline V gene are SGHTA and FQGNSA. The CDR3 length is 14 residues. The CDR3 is CASSIRPDPDTQYF.